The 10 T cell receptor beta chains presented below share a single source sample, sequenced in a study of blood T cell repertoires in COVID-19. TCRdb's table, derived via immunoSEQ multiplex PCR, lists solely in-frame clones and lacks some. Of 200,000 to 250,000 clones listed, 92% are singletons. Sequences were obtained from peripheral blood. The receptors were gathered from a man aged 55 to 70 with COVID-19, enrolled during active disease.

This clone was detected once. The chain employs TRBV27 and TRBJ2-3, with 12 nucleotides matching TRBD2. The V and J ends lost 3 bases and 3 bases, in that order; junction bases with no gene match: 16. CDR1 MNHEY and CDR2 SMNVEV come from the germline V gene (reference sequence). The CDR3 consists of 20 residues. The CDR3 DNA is TGTGCCAGCAGTTTCCCCGGACTAGCGGGGAGTCCCCGAGGGACAGATACGCAGTATTTT. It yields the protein CASSFPGLAGSPRGTDTQYF.

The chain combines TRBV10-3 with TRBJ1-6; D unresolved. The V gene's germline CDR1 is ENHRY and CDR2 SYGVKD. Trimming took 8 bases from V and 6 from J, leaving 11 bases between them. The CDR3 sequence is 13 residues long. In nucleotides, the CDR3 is TGTGCCATCGCTCCCCCGGGTAATTCACCCCTCCACTTT. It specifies CAIAPPGNSPLHF.

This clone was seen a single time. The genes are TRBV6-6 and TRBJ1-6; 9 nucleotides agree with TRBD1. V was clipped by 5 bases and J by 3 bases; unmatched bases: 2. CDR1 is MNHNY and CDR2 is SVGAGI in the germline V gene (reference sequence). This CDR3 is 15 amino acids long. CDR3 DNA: TGTGCCAGCAGTGTGGGACAGGGCTATAATTCACCCCTCCACTTT. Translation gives CASSVGQGYNSPLHF.

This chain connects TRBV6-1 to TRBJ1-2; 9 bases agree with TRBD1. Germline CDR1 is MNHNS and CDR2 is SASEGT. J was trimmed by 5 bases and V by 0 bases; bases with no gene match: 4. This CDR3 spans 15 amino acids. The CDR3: CASSEAGDRAYGYTF. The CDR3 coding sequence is TGTGCCAGCAGTGAAGCTGGGGACAGGGCTTATGGCTACACCTTC.

CDR3 amino acids: CAWSALLGRPQGLSGNTIYF. The CDR3 DNA is TGTGCCTGGAGTGCCCTCTTGGGGCGACCTCAGGGGCTCTCTGGAAACACCATATATTTT. The gene calls are TRBV30 and TRBJ1-3; tentative D call: TRBD1 (6 bases). The CDR3 is 20 residues long. Germline lookup yields CDR1 GTSNPN and CDR2 SVGIG (reference sequence). V shed 1 base and J shed 0 bases, with 25 bases lying between them.

CDR3 bases: TGTGCCAGCTCACCTAGGAGCGGGAGTGAGGATGAGCAGTTCTTC. It encodes CASSPRSGSEDEQFF. The chain uses TRBV18 and TRBJ2-1; 8 bases agree with TRBD2. Looked up from germline, CDR1 is KGHSH and CDR2 is LQKENI. This CDR3 comprises 15 residues. V lost 3 bases to trimming and J lost 8 bases; unmatched junction nucleotides: 9.

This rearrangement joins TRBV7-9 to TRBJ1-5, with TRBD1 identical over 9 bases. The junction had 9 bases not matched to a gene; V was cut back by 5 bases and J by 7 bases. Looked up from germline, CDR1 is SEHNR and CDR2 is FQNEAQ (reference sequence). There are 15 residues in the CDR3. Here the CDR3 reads CASSMGTGRGQPQHF. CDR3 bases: TGTGCCAGCAGCATGGGGACAGGGAGAGGGCAGCCCCAGCATTTT.

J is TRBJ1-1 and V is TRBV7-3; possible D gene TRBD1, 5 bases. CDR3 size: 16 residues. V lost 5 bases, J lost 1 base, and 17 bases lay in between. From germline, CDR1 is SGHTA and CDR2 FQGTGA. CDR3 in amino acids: CASSPGGGGRNTEAFF. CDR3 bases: TGTGCCAGCAGCCCCGGTGGGGGGGGAAGGAACACTGAAGCTTTCTTT.

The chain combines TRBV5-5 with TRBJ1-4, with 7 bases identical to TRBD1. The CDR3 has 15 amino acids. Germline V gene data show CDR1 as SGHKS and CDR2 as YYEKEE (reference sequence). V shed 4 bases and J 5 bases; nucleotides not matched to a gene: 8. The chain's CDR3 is CASSPRGTANEKLFF. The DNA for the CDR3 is TGTGCCAGCAGCCCTAGGGGGACAGCAAATGAAAAACTGTTTTTT.

The CDR3 region is CASRRDGDYEQYF. Here the CDR3 DNA reads TGTGCCAGCAGGCGGGACGGAGACTACGAGCAGTACTTC. V usage is TRBV2 and J usage is TRBJ2-7, with D tentatively TRBD2 (6 bases). Germline-derived CDR1 and CDR2 are SNHLY and FYNNEI. CDR3 size: 13 residues. Trimming removed 6 bases from V and 3 bases from J, with 12 bases in between.